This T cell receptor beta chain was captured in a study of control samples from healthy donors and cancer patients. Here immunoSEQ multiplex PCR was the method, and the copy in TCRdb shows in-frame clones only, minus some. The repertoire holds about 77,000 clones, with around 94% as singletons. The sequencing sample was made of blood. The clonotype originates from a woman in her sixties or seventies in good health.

CDR3 in amino acids: CASSSPGSWSSGANVLTF. CDR3 nucleotide sequence: TGTGCCAGCAGCTCCCCCGGTTCGTGGAGCTCTGGGGCCAACGTCCTGACTTTC. The gene calls are TRBV5-6 and TRBJ2-6; D call uncertain. The CDR3 contains 18 residues. Germline V gene sequence: CDR1 SGHDT, CDR2 YYEEEE. Trimming cost V 3 bases and J 0 bases, with 16 bases left between them.